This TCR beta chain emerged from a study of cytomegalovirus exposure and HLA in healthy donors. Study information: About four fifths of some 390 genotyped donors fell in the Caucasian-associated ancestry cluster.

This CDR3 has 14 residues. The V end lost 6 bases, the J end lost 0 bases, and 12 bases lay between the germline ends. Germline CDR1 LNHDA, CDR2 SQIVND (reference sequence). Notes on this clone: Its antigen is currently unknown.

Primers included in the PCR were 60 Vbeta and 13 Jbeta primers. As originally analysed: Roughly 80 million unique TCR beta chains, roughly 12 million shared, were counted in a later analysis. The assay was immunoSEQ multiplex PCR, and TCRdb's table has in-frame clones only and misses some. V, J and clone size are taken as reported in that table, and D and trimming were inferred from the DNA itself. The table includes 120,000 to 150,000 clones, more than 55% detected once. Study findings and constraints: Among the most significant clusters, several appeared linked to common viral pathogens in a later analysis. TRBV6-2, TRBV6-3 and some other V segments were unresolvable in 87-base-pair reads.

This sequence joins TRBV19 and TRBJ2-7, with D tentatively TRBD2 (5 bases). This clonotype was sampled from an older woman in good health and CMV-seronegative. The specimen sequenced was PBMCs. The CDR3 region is CASSSGGSSYEQYF. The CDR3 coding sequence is TGTGCCAGTAGCAGCGGCGGAAGCTCCTACGAGCAGTACTTC.